The 32 T cell receptor beta chains below all came from one sample that was sequenced in a study of immune heterogeneity within non-small cell lung tumors. As template, the study used bulk tumor genomic DNA at around 630 ng per sample. Every primary tumor yielded several biopsies, spaced far apart, that were taken during surgery. Surgery that was curative in intent was performed on patients with untreated, newly diagnosed non-small cell lung cancer. TCR beta CDR3 was amplified by multiplex PCR using 32 V and 13 J primers. Using its own MiXCR run on the multiplex PCR reads, TCRdb lists one record per CDR3 protein. Here the sample spans under 13,000 distinct CDR3 sequences, around 30% being singletons. Sequenced: lung tumor tissue. The source of these receptors is a woman between 50 and 59 years old with non-small cell lung cancer.

Sample share makes this clonotype medium-sized. V and J are TRBV19 and TRBJ2-7; D ambiguous. Germline lookup yields CDR1 LNHDA and CDR2 SQIVND (reference sequence). Trimming shortened V by 2 bases and J by 7 bases, and 12 bases separated the two germline ends. The CDR3 totals 13 residues. CDR3: CASSITQAREQYF. In nucleotides, the CDR3 is TGTGCCAGTAGTATAACCCAAGCGAGGGAGCAGTACTTC.

The sample holds many counts of this clonotype. This chain links TRBV3-1 with TRBJ1-2; D is undetermined. The CDR3 spans 11 residues. V was clipped by 3 bases and J by 4 bases, with 3 bases between them. Germline CDR1 is LGHDT and CDR2 is YNNKEL (reference sequence). The CDR3 DNA reads TGTGCCAGCAGCCATGGCTATGGCTACACCTTC. Translated, it gives CASSHGYGYTF.

V is TRBV12-3 or TRBV12-4 and J is TRBJ1-2; 9 nucleotides agree with TRBD1. V gave up 3 bases and J gave up 8 bases; unmatched junction bases: 4. This CDR3 is built from 13 residues. Here the CDR3 DNA reads TGTGCCAGCAGTTTGGGACAGGGTTTCGGCTACACCTTC. As protein: CASSLGQGFGYTF.

This clonotype is categorized as medium-sized (0.01 to 0.1%). The chain has TRBV7-2 and TRBJ2-7, with D possibly TRBD2 on 5 matching bases. The V gene's germline CDR1 is SGHTA and CDR2 FQGNSA. V was trimmed by 4 bases and J by 2 bases, leaving 9 bases between them. This CDR3 has 13 amino acids. The CDR3 nucleotides are TGTGCCAGCAGCTCACTAGAAACCTACGAGCAGTACTTC. Protein product: CASSSLETYEQYF.

Ten or more counts support this clonotype. V usage is TRBV5-1 and J usage is TRBJ2-7, with a tentative D call TRBD1 (6 bases). This CDR3 is 12 amino acids long. The ends were cut back, 4 bases at V and 5 bases at J, with 10 bases in the middle. Germline CDR1 and CDR2: SGHRS and YFSETQ. The CDR3 reads CASSPSGDEQYF. CDR3 in DNA: TGCGCCAGCAGCCCCTCAGGGGACGAGCAGTACTTC.

This rearrangement joins TRBV15 to TRBJ1-6; 7 bases line up with TRBD1. From germline, CDR1 is LNHNV and CDR2 YYDKDF (reference sequence). V shed 6 bases, J shed 6 bases, and the junction held 5 bases outside the gene matches. The length of the CDR3 is 14 residues. The CDR3: CATSSGTANSPLHF. As DNA, the CDR3 is TGTGCCACCAGTTCCGGGACAGCTAATTCACCCCTCCACTTT.

This clonotype was seen at least ten times. The chain has TRBV12-3 or TRBV12-4 and TRBJ2-7, with D perhaps being TRBD1 or TRBD2 (5 bases each). The CDR3 consists of 12 residues. V lost 6 bases and J 5 bases, leaving 11 bases between the germline ends. CDR3 protein: CASSSGAHEQYF. The CDR3 region has the DNA TGTGCCAGCAGCTCCGGGGCGCACGAGCAGTACTTC.

A remark on this clonotype: A clone one base away is much larger, so this may be a read error. V usage is TRBV6-1 and J usage is TRBJ1-1; D unresolved. Germline-derived CDR1 and CDR2 are MNHNS and SASEGT. The CDR3 runs 15 residues. This CDR3 reads CASTQRGGLLTEALF. As DNA, the CDR3 is TGTGCCAGCACTCAAAGAGGAGGGCTGCTCACTGAAGCTCTCTTT.

There are a few counts of this clonotype. This chain uses TRBV27 with TRBJ2-3; TRBD1 matches 8 bases. This CDR3 has 19 residues. The V segment lost 2 bases and the J segment 1 base; nucleotides outside the gene matches: 14. The germline CDR1 and CDR2 sequences are MNHEY and SMNVEV (reference sequence). The CDR3 loop is CASSLGRGGRGQGTDTQYF. The CDR3, as DNA: TGTGCCAGCAGTTTAGGACGTGGAGGGCGGGGACAGGGCACAGATACGCAGTATTTT.

This clonotype is termed medium-sized (0.01 to 0.1%). The rearrangement uses TRBV28 and TRBJ2-3; 10 nucleotides align to TRBD2. CDR1 is MDHEN, CDR2 SYDVKM, per germline. CDR3 length: 18 residues. The junction had 12 bases not matched to a gene; V was cut back by 2 bases and J by 4 bases. The CDR3 nucleotides read TGTGCCAGCAGTTTACTAGCGGGAGATTCCGTTCAGGCAGATACGCAGTATTTT. Amino acids: CASSLLAGDSVQADTQYF.

The chain recombines TRBV15 with TRBJ1-1, with TRBD1 as a possible D gene (5 bases). CDR1 and CDR2 from the germline V gene are LNHNV and YYDKDF (reference sequence). The CDR3 extends over 13 amino acids. Trimming pared 7 bases from V and 4 bases from J, leaving 13 bases between. CDR3 DNA sequence: TGTGCCACCATGGTCGGGGGTTTCACTGAAGCTTTCTTT. Protein: CATMVGGFTEAFF. The whole variable domain, remainder taken from reference TRBV15 and TRBJ1-1, is DAMVIQNPRYQVTQFGKPVTLSCSQTLNHNVMYWYQQKSSQAPKLLFHYYDKDFNNEADTPDNFQSRRPNTSFCFLDIRSPGLGDTAMYLCATMVGGFTEAFFGQGTRLTVV.

The rearrangement uses TRBV24-1 and TRBJ2-3; D not certain. The CDR3 runs 15 residues. The germline V gene has CDR1 KGHDR and CDR2 SFDVKD. Trimming pared 3 bases from V and 2 bases from J, leaving 11 bases between. CDR3 sequence: CATSDTVTVTDTQYF. Written as DNA, the CDR3 is TGTGCCACCAGTGATACAGTAACAGTCACAGATACGCAGTATTTT.

This clonotype showed up many times. V gene TRBV2 combines with J gene TRBJ2-3; TRBD1 aligns across 10 bases. This CDR3 spans 14 amino acids. Germline CDR1 reads SNHLY; CDR2 reads FYNNEI. The V segment lost 10 bases and the J segment 5 bases; nucleotides outside the gene matches: 9. The CDR3 DNA reads as TGTGCCACCGCTTCGACAGGGGGCTTAGATACGCAGTATTTT. As protein: CATASTGGLDTQYF.

This clonotype was detected only a few times. The CDR3 ends on some other residue instead of the conserved phenylalanine or tryptophan, so this is likely a read error. The DNA is left out, because the CDR3 cannot be placed on it with certainty; the CDR3 is given as TCRdb lists it. The genes are TRBV9 and TRBJ2-3; the DNA was not used to check the table's D call, TRBD1. The CDR3 extends over 17 residues, inclusive of both ends. Germline V gene lookup returns CDR1 SGDLS and CDR2 YYNGEE. Here the CDR3 reads CASSGSGTAPYEQYFGP.

This clonotype was observed at least ten times. The chain links TRBV5-1 to TRBJ1-1; D gene unclear. The V end was cut by 0 bases, the J end by 4 bases, with 4 bases between. The CDR3 is 12 residues long. The germline CDR1 and CDR2 sequences are SGHRS and YFSETQ. CDR3 sequence reads: CASSLGVTEAFF. The CDR3 region has the DNA TGCGCCAGCAGCTTGGGAGTCACTGAAGCTTTCTTT.

This clonotype was seen a handful of times. Since a much larger clone is just one base distant, this may be a read error. The CDR3: CASSEPGGTEAFF. Written as DNA, the CDR3 is TGCGCCAGCAGTGAACCTGGCGGCACTGAAGCTTTCTTT. J is TRBJ1-1 and V is TRBV10-1, with D hard to call. This CDR3 has 13 amino acids. Per germline, CDR1 WNHNN and CDR2 SYGVQD (reference sequence). Trimming shortened V by 3 bases and J by 4 bases, and 9 bases separated the two germline ends.

This clonotype has more than one count but fewer than ten. This chain uses TRBV20-1 with TRBJ2-3; no clear D. The V gene's germline CDR1 is DFQATT and CDR2 SNEGSKA (reference sequence). Deletions cut 7 bases from V and 1 base from J, with 9 bases between. The CDR3 runs 12 residues. As DNA, the CDR3 is TGCAGTGGTTCCTCGGGCACAGATACGCAGTATTTT. Translating gives CSGSSGTDTQYF.

As for this clonotype: Its ends do not fully match the called genes, so a read error is possible. V is TRBV29-1 and J is TRBJ1-2; D is ambiguous. The germline CDR1 and CDR2 sequences are SQVTM and ANQGSEA. CDR3 length: 10 residues. The CDR3 loop is CTVDRDFYTF. CDR3 coding DNA: TGCACCGTTGATCGAGACTTCTACACCTTC.

In regard to this clonotype: This may be a read error, as it is one base from a much larger clone. The gene calls are TRBV20-1 and TRBJ1-6; 10 bases are a match to TRBD1. This CDR3 region has 14 residues. CDR1 is DFQATT and CDR2 is SNEGSKA in the germline V gene (reference sequence). CDR3 DNA: TGCAGTGCTAGCGGATGGGACAGGGGCTCACCCATCCACTTT. Protein product: CSASGWDRGSPIHF.

V and J are TRBV10-3 and TRBJ2-3, with 11 bases aligning to TRBD2. The trim removed 7 bases at V and 0 bases at J, leaving 3 bases unmatched. There are 15 residues in the CDR3. Germline CDR1 is ENHRY and CDR2 is SYGVKD. The CDR3 loop is CAIISGGASTDTQYF. CDR3 DNA: TGTGCCATCATTAGCGGGGGGGCGAGCACAGATACGCAGTATTTT.

This chain links TRBV5-6 with TRBJ1-1; D might be TRBD1 (6 bases). V was pared by 5 bases and J by 8 bases, with 13 bases between. The CDR3 runs to 12 residues. CDR1 and CDR2 from the germline V gene are SGHDT and YYEEEE. CDR3 sequence: CASSSSGTEAFF. The CDR3 nucleotides read TGTGCCAGCAGTTCCTCCGGGACAGAAGCTTTCTTT. Supplemented by reference TRBV5-6 and TRBJ1-1, the full variable domain reads DAGVTQSPTHLIKTRGQQVTLRCSPKSGHDTVSWYQQALGQGPQFIFQYYEEEERQRGNFPDRFSGHQFPNYSSELNVNALLLGDSALYLCASSSSGTEAFFGQGTRLTVV.

In this sample, this clonotype turned up many times. This sequence joins TRBV7-3 and TRBJ1-6, with 8 nucleotides matching TRBD1. The germline gives CDR1 SGHTA, CDR2 FQGTGA. The CDR3 totals 18 residues. With 1 base clipped from V and 4 bases from J, the junction kept 9 bases outside the gene matches. CDR3 bases: TGTGCCAGCAGCTTAAAGGGGGTGTGGACAGGGTATAATTCACCCCTCCACTTT. It encodes CASSLKGVWTGYNSPLHF.

The chain recombines TRBV11-2 with TRBJ2-3; D unclear. The CDR3 is 12 residues long. Germline assignment: CDR1 SGHAT and CDR2 FQNNGV. Trimming cost V 1 base and J 6 bases, with 5 bases left between them. CDR3 bases: TGTGCCAGCAGCTTAGTGGAGGATACGCAGTATTTT. Encoded protein: CASSLVEDTQYF.

Details on this clonotype: A much larger clone is a single base away; this may be a read error. The CDR3 is CAIGRASGSSYNERFF. CDR3 DNA sequence: TGTGCCATCGGAAGGGCTAGCGGGAGTTCCTACAATGAGCGGTTCTTC. V and J are TRBV10-3 and TRBJ2-1, with 10 bases lining up with TRBD2. Germline lookup yields CDR1 ENHRY and CDR2 SYGVKD. The CDR3 contains 16 residues.

This clonotype was detected a few times. The V and J genes are TRBV30 and TRBJ1-2; D perhaps matches TRBD1 (6 bases). This CDR3 has 13 residues. Deletions cut 3 bases from V and 2 bases from J, with 10 bases between. Germline V CDR1 and CDR2: GTSNPN, SVGIG (reference sequence). This CDR3 is CAWSLGQNYGYTF. The CDR3 region has the DNA TGTGCCTGGAGCCTTGGACAGAACTATGGCTACACCTTC. The variable domain in full, with the rest retrieved from reference TRBV30 and TRBJ1-2, is SQTIHQWPATLVQPVGSPLSLECTVEGTSNPNLYWYRQAAGRGLQLLFYSVGIGQISSEVPQNLSASRPQDRQFILSSKKLLLSDSGFYLCAWSLGQNYGYTFGSGTRLTVV.

The gene calls are TRBV6-1 and TRBJ1-2; 9 nucleotides line up with TRBD1. V shed 3 bases, J shed 5 bases, and the junction held 7 bases outside the gene matches. CDR3 length: 15 amino acids. CDR1 MNHNS and CDR2 SASEGT come from the germline V gene. CDR3 loop: CASSDPGTGKYGYTF. The CDR3 DNA sequence: TGTGCCAGCAGTGATCCCGGGACAGGGAAGTATGGCTACACCTTC.

By share, this clonotype ranks as medium-sized (0.01 to 0.1%). This chain joins TRBV30 and TRBJ1-6; D gene unclear. With 0 bases removed from V and 9 bases from J, the gap between germline ends came to 3 bases. From germline, CDR1 is GTSNPN and CDR2 SVGIG (reference sequence). CDR3 size: 11 residues. CDR3 sequence (DNA): TGTGCCTGGAGTGTGCCTTCACCCCTCCACTTT. It yields the protein CAWSVPSPLHF.

CDR3 amino acids: CSTNSGGTDTQYF. The CDR3 DNA follows: TGCAGCACAAATAGCGGAGGAACAGATACGCAGTATTTT. This chain connects TRBV29-1 to TRBJ2-3; TRBD2 might be the D (6 bases). This CDR3 has 13 residues. V was trimmed by 8 bases and J by 3 bases, leaving 15 bases between them. CDR1 and CDR2 from the germline V gene are SQVTM and ANQGSEA.

Details on this clonotype: A much larger clone is a single base away; this may be a read error. The gene calls are TRBV7-9 and TRBJ2-7, with D perhaps given as TRBD1 or TRBD2 (7 bases each). CDR1 and CDR2 (germline): SEHNR, FQNEAQ (reference sequence). The CDR3 totals 15 residues. CDR3 residues: CAGSLGGGGNYEQYF. The CDR3 bases are TGTGCCGGCAGCTTAGGGGGCGGGGGTAACTACGAGCAGTACTTC.

The chain employs TRBV7-9 and TRBJ2-7; D not resolved. The length of the CDR3 is 15 residues. The germline gives CDR1 SEHNR, CDR2 FQNEAQ (reference sequence). The germline V and J ends were trimmed by 1 base and 2 bases, with 12 bases remaining between them. This CDR3 reads CASSLGGTWTYEQYF. CDR3 in DNA: TGTGCCAGCAGCTTAGGGGGTACCTGGACCTACGAGCAGTACTTC. The full variable domain, rest sourced from reference TRBV7-9 and TRBJ2-7, is DTGVSQNPRHKITKRGQNVTFRCDPISEHNRLYWYRQTLGQGPEFLTYFQNEAQLEKSRLLSDRFSAERPKGSFSTLEIQRTEQGDSAMYLCASSLGGTWTYEQYFGPGTRLTVT.

The chain uses TRBV2 and TRBJ2-6; D is ambiguous. Germline CDR1 reads SNHLY; CDR2 reads FYNNEI. The germline V and J ends were trimmed by 5 bases and 2 bases, with 10 bases remaining between them. CDR3 length: 15 amino acids. The CDR3 sequence: CASSSLPTGANVLTF. As DNA, the CDR3 is TGTGCCAGCAGTTCACTACCGACTGGGGCCAACGTCCTGACTTTC.

This clonotype was detected only a few times. The V gene is TRBV10-3, the J gene TRBJ1-1, with D maybe TRBD1 (6 bases). CDR1 ENHRY and CDR2 SYGVKD come from the germline V gene. The CDR3 consists of 15 residues. V was clipped by 2 bases and J by 5 bases, with 15 bases between them. The CDR3 spells CAISERSWGPTEAFF. CDR3 in DNA: TGTGCCATCAGTGAGCGATCTTGGGGGCCAACTGAAGCTTTCTTT.